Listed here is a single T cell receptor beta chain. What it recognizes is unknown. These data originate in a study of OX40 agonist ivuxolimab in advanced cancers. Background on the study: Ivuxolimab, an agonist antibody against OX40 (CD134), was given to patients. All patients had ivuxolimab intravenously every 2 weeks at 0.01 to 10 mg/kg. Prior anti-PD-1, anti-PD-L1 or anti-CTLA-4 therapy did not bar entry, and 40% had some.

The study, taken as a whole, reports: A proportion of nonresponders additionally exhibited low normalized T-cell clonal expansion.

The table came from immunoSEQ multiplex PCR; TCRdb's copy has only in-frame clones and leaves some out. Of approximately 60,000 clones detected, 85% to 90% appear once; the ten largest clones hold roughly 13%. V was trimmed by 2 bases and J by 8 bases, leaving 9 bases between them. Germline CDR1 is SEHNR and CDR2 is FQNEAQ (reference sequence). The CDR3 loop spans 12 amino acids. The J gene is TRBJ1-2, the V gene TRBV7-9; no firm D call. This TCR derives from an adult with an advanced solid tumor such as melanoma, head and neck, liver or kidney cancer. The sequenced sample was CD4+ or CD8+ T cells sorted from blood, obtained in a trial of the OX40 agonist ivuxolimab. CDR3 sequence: CASSLILGGYTF. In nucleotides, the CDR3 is TGTGCCAGCAGCTTAATCCTTGGCGGCTACACCTTC.